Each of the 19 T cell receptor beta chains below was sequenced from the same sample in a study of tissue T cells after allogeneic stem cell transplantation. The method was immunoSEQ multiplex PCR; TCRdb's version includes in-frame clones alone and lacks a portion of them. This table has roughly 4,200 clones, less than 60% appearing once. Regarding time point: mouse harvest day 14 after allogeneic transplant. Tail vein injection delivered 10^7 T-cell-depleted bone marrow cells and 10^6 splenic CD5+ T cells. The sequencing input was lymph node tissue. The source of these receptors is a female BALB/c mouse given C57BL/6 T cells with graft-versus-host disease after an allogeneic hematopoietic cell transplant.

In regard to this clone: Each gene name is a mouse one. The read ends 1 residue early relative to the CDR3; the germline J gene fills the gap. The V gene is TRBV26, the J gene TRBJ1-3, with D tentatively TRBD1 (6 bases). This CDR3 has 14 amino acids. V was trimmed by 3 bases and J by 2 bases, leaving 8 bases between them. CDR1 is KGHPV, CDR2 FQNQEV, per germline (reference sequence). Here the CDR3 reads CASSLPGAGNTLYF. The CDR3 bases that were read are TGTGCCAGCAGTCTTCCAGGGGCTGGAAATACGCTCTAT. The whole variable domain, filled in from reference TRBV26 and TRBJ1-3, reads NSKVIQTPRYLVKGQGQKAKMRCIPEKGHPVVFWYQQNKNNEFKFLINFQNQEVLQQIDMTEKRFSAECPSNSPCSLEIQSSEAGDSALYLCASSLPGAGNTLYFGEGSRLIVV.

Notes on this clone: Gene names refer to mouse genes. CDR3 DNA, as far as it was read: TGTGCAAGCAGCTTCCGGGACAGGGGATCCTATGAACAGTAC. Amino acids: CASSFRDRGSYEQY. The CDR3, in full, reads CASSFRDRGSYEQYF. The rearrangement joins TRBV16 to TRBJ2-7; 10 positions match TRBD1. The read finishes 1 residue shy of the CDR3 end, and the germline J gene is used to complete it. The junction had 3 bases not matched to a gene; V was cut back by 3 bases and J by 1 base. The CDR3 totals 15 residues. Germline CDR1 is SGHSA and CDR2 is FRNQAP.

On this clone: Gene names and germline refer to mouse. CDR3 DNA, as far as it was read: TGTGCCAGCAGCTCTCGGCCGGGACCAAACACAGAAGTCTTC. As protein: CASSSRPGPNTEVF. The complete CDR3 reads CASSSRPGPNTEVFF. The chain links TRBV4 to TRBJ1-1; D might be TRBD1 (5 bases). Read coverage stops 1 residue before the CDR3 terminus; the germline J gene supplies the remainder. The CDR3 extends over 15 amino acids. The V gene's germline CDR1 is LGHDT and CDR2 YNNKQL (reference sequence). The V gene lost 4 bases and the J gene lost 0 bases, with 12 bases spanning the gap.

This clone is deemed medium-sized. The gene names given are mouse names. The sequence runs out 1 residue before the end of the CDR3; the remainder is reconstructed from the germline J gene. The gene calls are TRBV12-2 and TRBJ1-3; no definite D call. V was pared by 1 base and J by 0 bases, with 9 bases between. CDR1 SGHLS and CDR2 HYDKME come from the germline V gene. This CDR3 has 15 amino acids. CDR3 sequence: CASSLGKNSGNTLYF. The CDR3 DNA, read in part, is TGTGCCAGCTCTCTAGGCAAAAATTCTGGAAATACGCTCTAT.

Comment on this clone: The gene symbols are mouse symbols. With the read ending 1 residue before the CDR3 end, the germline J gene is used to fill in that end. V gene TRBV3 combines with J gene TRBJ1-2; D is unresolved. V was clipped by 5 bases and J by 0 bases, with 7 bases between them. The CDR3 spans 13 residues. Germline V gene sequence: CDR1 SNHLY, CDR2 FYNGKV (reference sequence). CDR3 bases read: TGTGCCAGCAGCCACTCCTCAAACTCCGACTACACC. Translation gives CASSHSSNSDYT. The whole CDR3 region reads CASSHSSNSDYTF.

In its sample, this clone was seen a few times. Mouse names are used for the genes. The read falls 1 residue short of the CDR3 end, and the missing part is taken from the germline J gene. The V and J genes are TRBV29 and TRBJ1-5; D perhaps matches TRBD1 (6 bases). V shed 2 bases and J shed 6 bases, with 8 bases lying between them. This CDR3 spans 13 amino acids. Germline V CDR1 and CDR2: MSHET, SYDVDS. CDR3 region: CASSLRDIQAPLF. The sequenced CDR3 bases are TGTGCTAGCAGTTTACGGGACATCCAGGCTCCGCTT.

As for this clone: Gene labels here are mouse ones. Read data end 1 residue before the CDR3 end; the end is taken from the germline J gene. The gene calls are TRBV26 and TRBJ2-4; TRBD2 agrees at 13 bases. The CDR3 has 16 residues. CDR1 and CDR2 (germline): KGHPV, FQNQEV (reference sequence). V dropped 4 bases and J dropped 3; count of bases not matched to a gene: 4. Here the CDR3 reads CASSPDWGGAQNTLYF. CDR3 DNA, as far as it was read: TGTGCCAGCAGTCCGGACTGGGGGGGCGCGCAAAACACCTTGTAC.

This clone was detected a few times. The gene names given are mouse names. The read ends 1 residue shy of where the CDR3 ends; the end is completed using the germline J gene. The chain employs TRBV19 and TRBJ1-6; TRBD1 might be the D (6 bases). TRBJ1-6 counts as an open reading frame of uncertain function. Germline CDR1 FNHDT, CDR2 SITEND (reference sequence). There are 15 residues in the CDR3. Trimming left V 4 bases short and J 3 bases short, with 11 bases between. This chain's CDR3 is CASSLRDIYNSPLYF. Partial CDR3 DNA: TGTGCCAGCAGTCTCCGGGACATCTATAATTCGCCCCTCTAC.

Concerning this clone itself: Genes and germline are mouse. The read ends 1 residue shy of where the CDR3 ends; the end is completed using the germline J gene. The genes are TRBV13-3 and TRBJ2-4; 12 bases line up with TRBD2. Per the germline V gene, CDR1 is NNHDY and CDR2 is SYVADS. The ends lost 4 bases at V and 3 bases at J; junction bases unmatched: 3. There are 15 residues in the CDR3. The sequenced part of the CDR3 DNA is TGTGCCAGCAGTAGGGACTGGGGGGACCAAAACACCTTGTAC. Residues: CASSRDWGDQNTLY. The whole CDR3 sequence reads CASSRDWGDQNTLYF. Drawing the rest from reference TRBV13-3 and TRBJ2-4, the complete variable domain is EAAVTQSPRSKVAVTGGKVTLSCHQTNNHDYMYWYRQDTGHGLRLIHYSYVADSTEKGDIPDGYKASRPSQENFSLILELASLSQTAVYFCASSRDWGDQNTLYFGAGTRLSVL.

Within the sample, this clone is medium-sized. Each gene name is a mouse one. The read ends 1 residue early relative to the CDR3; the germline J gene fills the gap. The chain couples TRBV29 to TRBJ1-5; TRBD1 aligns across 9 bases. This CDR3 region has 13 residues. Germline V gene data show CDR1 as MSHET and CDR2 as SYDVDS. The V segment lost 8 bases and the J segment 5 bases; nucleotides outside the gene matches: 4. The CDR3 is CASLRDRDQAPLF. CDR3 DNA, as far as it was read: TGTGCTAGCCTCCGGGACAGGGACCAGGCTCCGCTT.

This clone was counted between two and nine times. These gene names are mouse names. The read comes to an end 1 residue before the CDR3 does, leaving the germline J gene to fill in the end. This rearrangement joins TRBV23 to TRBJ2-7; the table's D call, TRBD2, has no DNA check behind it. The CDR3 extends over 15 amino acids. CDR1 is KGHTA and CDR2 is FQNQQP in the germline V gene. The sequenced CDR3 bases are TGCTCCAGCAGTCAAGACTGGGGGGCCTCCTATGAACAGTAC. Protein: CSSSQDWGASYEQY. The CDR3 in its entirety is CSSSQDWGASYEQYF.

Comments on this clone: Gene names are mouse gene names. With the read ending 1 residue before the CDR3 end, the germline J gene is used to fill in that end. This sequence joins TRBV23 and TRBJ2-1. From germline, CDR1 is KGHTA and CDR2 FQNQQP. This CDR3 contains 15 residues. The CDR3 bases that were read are TGCTCCAGCAGTCAATCACTACAATTCTATGCTGAGCAGTTC. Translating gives CSSSQSLQFYAEQF. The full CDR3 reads CSSSQSLQFYAEQFF.

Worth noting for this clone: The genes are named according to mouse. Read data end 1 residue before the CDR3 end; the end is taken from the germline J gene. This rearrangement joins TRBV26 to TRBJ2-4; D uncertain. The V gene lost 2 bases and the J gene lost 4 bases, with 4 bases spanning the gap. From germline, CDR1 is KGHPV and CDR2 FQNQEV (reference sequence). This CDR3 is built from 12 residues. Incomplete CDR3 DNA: TGTGCCAGCAGTCTGCCAGAAAACACCTTGTAC. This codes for CASSLPENTLY. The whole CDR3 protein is CASSLPENTLYF. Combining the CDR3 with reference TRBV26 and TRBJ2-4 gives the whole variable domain NSKVIQTPRYLVKGQGQKAKMRCIPEKGHPVVFWYQQNKNNEFKFLINFQNQEVLQQIDMTEKRFSAECPSNSPCSLEIQSSEAGDSALYLCASSLPENTLYFGAGTRLSVL.

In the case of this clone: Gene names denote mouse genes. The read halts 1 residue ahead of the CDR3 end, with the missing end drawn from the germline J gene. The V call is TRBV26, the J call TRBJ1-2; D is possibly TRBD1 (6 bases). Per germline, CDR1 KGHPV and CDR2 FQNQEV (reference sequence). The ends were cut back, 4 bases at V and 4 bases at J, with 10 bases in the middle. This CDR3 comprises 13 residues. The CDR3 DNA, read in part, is TGTGCCAGCAGTCCCACAGGGTTCTCCGACTACACC. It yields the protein CASSPTGFSDYT. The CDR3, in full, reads CASSPTGFSDYTF.

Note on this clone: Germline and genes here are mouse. This CDR3 is CASSSGGGYYAEQFF. CDR3 DNA (partial): TGTGCCAGCAGCTCTGGGGGGGGGTACTATGCTGAGCAGTTC. The chain couples TRBV4 to TRBJ2-1; 9 nucleotides match TRBD2. The read halts 1 residue ahead of the CDR3 end, with the missing end drawn from the germline J gene. CDR1 LGHDT and CDR2 YNNKQL come from the germline V gene (reference sequence). With 4 bases clipped from V and 2 bases from J, the junction kept 3 bases outside the gene matches. The length of the CDR3 is 15 residues. The variable domain in full, completed from reference TRBV4 and TRBJ2-1, reads ETAVFQTPNYHVTQVGNEVSFNCKQTLGHDTMYWYKQDSKKLLKIMFSYNNKQLIVNETVPRRFSPQSSDKAHLNLRIKSVEPEDSAVYLCASSSGGGYYAEQFFGPGTRLTVL.

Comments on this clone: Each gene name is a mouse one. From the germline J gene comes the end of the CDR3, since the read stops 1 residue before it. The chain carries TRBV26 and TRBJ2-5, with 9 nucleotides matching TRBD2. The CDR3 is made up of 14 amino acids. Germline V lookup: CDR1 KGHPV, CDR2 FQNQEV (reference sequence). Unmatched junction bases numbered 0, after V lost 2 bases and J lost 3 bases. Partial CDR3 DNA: TGTGCCAGCAGTCTGGGGACTGGGCAAGACACCCAGTAC. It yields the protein CASSLGTGQDTQY. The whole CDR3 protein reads CASSLGTGQDTQYF.

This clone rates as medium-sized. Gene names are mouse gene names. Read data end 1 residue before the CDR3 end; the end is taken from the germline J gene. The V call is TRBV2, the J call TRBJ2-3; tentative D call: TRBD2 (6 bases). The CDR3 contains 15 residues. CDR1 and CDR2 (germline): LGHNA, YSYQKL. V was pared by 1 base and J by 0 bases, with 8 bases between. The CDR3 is CASSQGGTSAETLYF. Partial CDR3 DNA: TGTGCCAGCAGCCAAGGTGGGACTAGTGCAGAAACGCTGTAT.

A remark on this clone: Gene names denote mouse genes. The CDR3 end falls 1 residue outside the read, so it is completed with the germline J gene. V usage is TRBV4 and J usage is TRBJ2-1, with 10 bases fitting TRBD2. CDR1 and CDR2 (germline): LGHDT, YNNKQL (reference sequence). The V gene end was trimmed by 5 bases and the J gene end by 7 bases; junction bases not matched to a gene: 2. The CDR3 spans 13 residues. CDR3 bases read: TGTGCCAGCAGCCCGGGACTGGGGGCTGAGCAGTTC. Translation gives CASSPGLGAEQF. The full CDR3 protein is CASSPGLGAEQFF.

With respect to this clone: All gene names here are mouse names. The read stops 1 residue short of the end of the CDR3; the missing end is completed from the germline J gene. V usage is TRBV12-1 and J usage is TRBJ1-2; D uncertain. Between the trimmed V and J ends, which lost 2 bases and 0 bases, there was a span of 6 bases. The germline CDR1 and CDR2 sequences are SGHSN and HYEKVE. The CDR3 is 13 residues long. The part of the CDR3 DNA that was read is TGTGCCAGCTCTCCCTATGCAAACTCCGACTACACC. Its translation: CASSPYANSDYT. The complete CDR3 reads CASSPYANSDYTF.